The following is a TCR beta chain sequence with its context. Germline trimming cut 4 bases from V and 3 bases from J; bases unmatched to any gene: 1. Germline CDR1 is KGHSH and CDR2 is LQKENI. The CDR3 consists of 13 residues. These data are taken from a study of blood T cell repertoires in COVID-19. Study details: The United States, Italy and Spain were the sources of the acute and convalescent COVID-19 samples.

Living in about two dozen US areas, the participants were between about 18 and 90 years of age. Resolution of symptoms, clearance, or two negative PCRs was present in recovered Cohort 3 donors. Original analysis: Reference gene primer amplification gave nucleated cell count estimates. TCRdb keeps only in-frame clones here, not all; method: immunoSEQ multiplex PCR. V and J calls and clone size are as listed in that table; D and trimming were resolved from the DNA. Among hundreds of thousands of clones listed, 85% to 90% were seen once. Source material: PBMCs or T cells enriched from blood (not recorded which). This clonotype was obtained from a woman under 30 who had recovered from COVID-19. V usage is TRBV18 and J usage is TRBJ1-1, with TRBD1 matching over 8 bases. CDR3 region: CASSLQGDTEAFF. The DNA of the CDR3 is TGTGCCAGCTCACTACAGGGGGACACTGAAGCTTTCTTT. Based on the CDR3 plus reference TRBV18 and TRBJ1-1, the full variable domain is NAGVMQNPRHLVRRRGQEARLRCSPMKGHSHVYWYRQLPEEGLKFMVYLQKENIIDESGMPKERFSAEFPKEGPSILRIQQVVRGDSAAYFCASSLQGDTEAFFGQGTRLTVV.